One sample yielded the 7 T cell receptor beta chains listed below, sequenced in a study of blood T cell repertoires in COVID-19. Some clones are missing from TCRdb's copy, which holds only in-frame ones; the method was immunoSEQ multiplex PCR. This sample has about 200,000 clones, with about 86% found just once. Material for sequencing was PBMCs or T cells enriched from blood (not recorded which). These receptor sequences come from a woman in her 40s with acute COVID-19.

The chain carries TRBV28 and TRBJ1-4, with TRBD1 as a possible D gene (5 bases). This CDR3 has 13 amino acids. CDR1 and CDR2 (germline): MDHEN, SYDVKM. Trimming cost V 10 bases and J 2 bases, with 11 bases left between them. The CDR3 bases are TGTGCCATCGGGGGAGGTACTAATGAAAAACTGTTTTTT. Amino acid sequence: CAIGGGTNEKLFF.

This chain uses TRBV19 with TRBJ2-5; no clear D. Germline V gene data show CDR1 as LNHDA and CDR2 as SQIVND (reference sequence). The CDR3 runs 14 residues. Trimming pared 0 bases from V and 3 bases from J, leaving 8 bases between. CDR3 sequence: CASSIDYSEETQYF. The CDR3 DNA is TGTGCCAGTAGTATAGACTACAGTGAAGAGACCCAGTACTTC.

The rearrangement links TRBV25-1 to TRBJ2-3; 10 bases agree with TRBD1. From germline, CDR1 is MGHDK and CDR2 SYGVNS. The J segment lost 1 base and the V segment lost 2 bases, leaving 9 bases of the junction unmatched. The CDR3 has 18 residues. DNA of the CDR3: TGTGCCAGCAGTGAAAACTGGGACAGGGGCCGGGGCACAGATACGCAGTATTTT. This codes for CASSENWDRGRGTDTQYF.

This rearrangement joins TRBV28 to TRBJ2-5, with 10 positions matching TRBD2. CDR1 is MDHEN, CDR2 SYDVKM, per germline. CDR3 length equals 15 residues. The V gene end was trimmed by 6 bases and the J gene end by 5 bases; junction bases not matched to a gene: 9. In DNA form, the CDR3 reads TGTGCCAGCAGAACAGCGGGAGGGCCGGTGGAGACCCAGTACTTC. Its protein product is CASRTAGGPVETQYF. Supplemented by reference TRBV28 and TRBJ2-5, the full variable domain reads DVKVTQSSRYLVKRTGEKVFLECVQDMDHENMFWYRQDPGLGLRLIYFSYDVKMKEKGDIPEGYSVSREKKERFSLILESASTNQTSMYLCASRTAGGPVETQYFGPGTRLLVL.

The chain employs TRBV7-9 and TRBJ1-1, with 7 bases matching TRBD1. The CDR3 extends over 15 amino acids. CDR1 and CDR2 from the germline V gene are SEHNR and FQNEAQ (reference sequence). V lost 5 bases, J lost 2 bases, and 8 bases stayed unmatched. In nucleotides, the CDR3 is TGTGCCAGCAGCCCCCCGGGACAGATCAACACTGAAGCTTTCTTT. Amino acids: CASSPPGQINTEAFF.

The rearrangement uses TRBV5-4 and TRBJ2-1; 9 bases align to TRBD2. The CDR3 sequence is 13 residues long. Germline CDR1 is SGHNT and CDR2 is YYREEE (reference sequence). Trimming at V came to 4 bases and at J to 9 bases, leaving 5 bases not matched to a gene. In nucleotides, the CDR3 is TGTGCCAGCAGCAAGGGCGGGAGGGTTGAGCAGTTCTTC. Translated: CASSKGGRVEQFF. Full variable domain (rest looked up from reference TRBV5-4 and TRBJ2-1): ETGVTQSPTHLIKTRGQQVTLRCSSQSGHNTVSWYQQALGQGPQFIFQYYREEENGRGNFPPRFSGLQFPNYSSELNVNALELDDSALYLCASSKGGRVEQFFGPGTRLTVL.

This chain uses TRBV7-2 with TRBJ2-7, with D unclear. Germline loops: CDR1 SGHTA, CDR2 FQGNSA. This CDR3 is 13 amino acids long. Trimming pared 1 base from V and 2 bases from J, leaving 6 bases between. The CDR3 DNA reads TGTGCCAGCAGCTTAGGCAGGACCTACGAGCAGTACTTC. Encoded protein: CASSLGRTYEQYF.